This T cell receptor (beta chain) derives from a study of long-term antiretroviral therapy in people with HIV. This clone is a singleton in its sample. The antigen remains undetermined. With survey level as its setting, the immunoSEQ assay was v3.0. Measured with immunoSEQ multiplex PCR; TCRdb has only the in-frame clones, and not every one. Of fewer than 25,000 clones listed, 75% to 90% are singletons. V lost 1 base, J lost 0 bases, and 7 bases lay in between. Germline V CDR1 and CDR2: SEHNR, FQNEAQ (reference sequence). There are 15 residues in the CDR3. Findings and limits, study-wide: Repertoires looked antigen-experienced, with only a slight naive shift after ART. An increase in diversity followed ART, yet levels stayed below transplant donor controls.

Specimen: unsorted PBMCs, collected approximately 5.7 years after starting antiretroviral therapy. This TCR came from a man younger than 45 with HIV. The V call is TRBV7-9, the J call TRBJ1-3; D is undetermined. The chain's CDR3 is CASSLVKGSGNTIYF. CDR3 DNA sequence: TGTGCCAGCAGCTTAGTCAAAGGCTCTGGAAACACCATATATTTT. Complete variable domain (other parts from reference TRBV7-9 and TRBJ1-3): DTGVSQNPRHKITKRGQNVTFRCDPISEHNRLYWYRQTLGQGPEFLTYFQNEAQLEKSRLLSDRFSAERPKGSFSTLEIQRTEQGDSAMYLCASSLVKGSGNTIYFGEGSWLTVV.